This TCR beta chain was identified in a study of T cell responses to AZD1222 COVID-19 vaccine. About this clone: What it recognizes is unknown.

Whole-study findings and limits: Among spike-specific TCRs, nearly half reportedly target unmutated variant regions.

Profiled with immunoSEQ multiplex PCR; TCRdb holds only in-frame clones, not every one. The sample yields about 140,000 clones, more than 80% seen once. The CDR3 runs 14 residues. Between the trimmed V and J ends, which lost 1 base and 4 bases, there was a span of 8 bases. Germline-derived CDR1 and CDR2 are SGHNT and YYREEE (reference sequence). The TCR was taken from an adult in good health. The chain has TRBV5-4 and TRBJ2-2, with D possibly being TRBD1 (6 bases). Here the sequenced sample was peripheral blood, taken on day 0 of AZD1222 vaccination. The CDR3 DNA sequence: TGTGCCAGCAGCTTGCAGGGGTCCACCGGGGAGCTGTTTTTT. Protein product: CASSLQGSTGELFF.